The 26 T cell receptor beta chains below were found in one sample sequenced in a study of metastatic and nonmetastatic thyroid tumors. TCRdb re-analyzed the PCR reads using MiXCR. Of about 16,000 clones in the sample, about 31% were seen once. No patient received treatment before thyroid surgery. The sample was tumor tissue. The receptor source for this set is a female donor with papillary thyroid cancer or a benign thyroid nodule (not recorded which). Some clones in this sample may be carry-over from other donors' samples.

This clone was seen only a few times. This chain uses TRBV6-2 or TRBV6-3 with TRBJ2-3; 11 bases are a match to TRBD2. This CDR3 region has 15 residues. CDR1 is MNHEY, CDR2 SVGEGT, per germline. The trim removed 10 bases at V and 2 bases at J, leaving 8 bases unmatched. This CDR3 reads CAIRLAGFVTDTQYF. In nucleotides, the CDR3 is TGTGCCATCCGACTAGCGGGATTTGTCACAGATACGCAGTATTTT.

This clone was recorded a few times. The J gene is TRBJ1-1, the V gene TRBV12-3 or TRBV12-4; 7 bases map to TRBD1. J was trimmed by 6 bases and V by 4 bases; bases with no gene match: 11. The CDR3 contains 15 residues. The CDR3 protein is CASSSWTGLTAEAFF. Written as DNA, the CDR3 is TGTGCCAGCAGTTCCTGGACAGGCCTGACGGCTGAAGCTTTCTTT.

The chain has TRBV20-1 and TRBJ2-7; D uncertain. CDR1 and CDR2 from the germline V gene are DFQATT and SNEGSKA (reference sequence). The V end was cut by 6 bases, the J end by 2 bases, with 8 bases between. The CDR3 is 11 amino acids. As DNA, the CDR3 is TGCAGTGCCGGGCTTACCTACGAGCAGTACTTC. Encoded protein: CSAGLTYEQYF.

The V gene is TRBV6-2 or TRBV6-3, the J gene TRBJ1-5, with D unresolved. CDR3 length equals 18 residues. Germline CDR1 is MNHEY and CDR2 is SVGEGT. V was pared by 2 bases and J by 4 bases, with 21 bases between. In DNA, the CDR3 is TGTGCCAGCAGTTACGACCCCGACTGGAGGGTTGGTAATCAGCCCCAGCATTTT. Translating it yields CASSYDPDWRVGNQPQHF.

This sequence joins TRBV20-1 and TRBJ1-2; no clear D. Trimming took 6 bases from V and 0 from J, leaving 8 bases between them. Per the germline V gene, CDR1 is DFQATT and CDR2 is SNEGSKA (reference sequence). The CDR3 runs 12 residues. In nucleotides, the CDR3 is TGCAGTGCCCCCGCAGCTAACTATGGCTACACCTTC. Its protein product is CSAPAANYGYTF.

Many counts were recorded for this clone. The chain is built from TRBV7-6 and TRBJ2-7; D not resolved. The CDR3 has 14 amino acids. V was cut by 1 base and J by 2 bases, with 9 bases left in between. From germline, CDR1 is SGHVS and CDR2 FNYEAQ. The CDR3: CASSLDIGAYEQYF. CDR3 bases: TGTGCCAGCAGCTTAGATATCGGTGCCTACGAGCAGTACTTC.

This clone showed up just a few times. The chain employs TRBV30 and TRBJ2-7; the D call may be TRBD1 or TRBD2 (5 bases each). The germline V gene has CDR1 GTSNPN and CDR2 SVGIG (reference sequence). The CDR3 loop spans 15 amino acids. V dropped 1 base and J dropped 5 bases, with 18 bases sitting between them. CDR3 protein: CAWSGPYGAGNEQYF. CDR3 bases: TGTGCCTGGAGTGGACCCTACGGGGCTGGAAACGAGCAGTACTTC.

The CDR3 loop is CAWSVLAGFVGYTF. As DNA, the CDR3 is TGTGCCTGGAGTGTATTGGCCGGATTTGTGGGCTACACCTTC. This rearrangement joins TRBV30 to TRBJ1-2; the D is unclear. V was trimmed by 0 bases and J by 8 bases, leaving 16 bases between them. From germline, CDR1 is GTSNPN and CDR2 SVGIG (reference sequence). CDR3 length equals 14 residues.

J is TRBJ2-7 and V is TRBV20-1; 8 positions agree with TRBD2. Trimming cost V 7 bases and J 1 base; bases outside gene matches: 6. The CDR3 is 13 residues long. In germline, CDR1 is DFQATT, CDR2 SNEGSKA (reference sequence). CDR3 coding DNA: TGCAGTGTAGCGGGGCGTCTTTCCTACGAGCAGTACTTC. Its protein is CSVAGRLSYEQYF.

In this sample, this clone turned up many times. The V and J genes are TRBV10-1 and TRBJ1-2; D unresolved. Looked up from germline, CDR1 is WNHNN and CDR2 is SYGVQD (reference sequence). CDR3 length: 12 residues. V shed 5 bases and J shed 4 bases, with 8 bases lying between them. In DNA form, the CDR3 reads TGCGCCAGCAGTCAGGATTCCTATGGCTACACCTTC. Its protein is CASSQDSYGYTF.

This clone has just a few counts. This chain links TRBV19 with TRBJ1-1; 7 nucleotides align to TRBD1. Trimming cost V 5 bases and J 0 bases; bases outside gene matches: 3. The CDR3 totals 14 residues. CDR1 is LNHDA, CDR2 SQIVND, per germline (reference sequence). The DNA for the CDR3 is TGTGCCAGTAGTCGGGACAGATTGAACACTGAAGCTTTCTTT. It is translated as CASSRDRLNTEAFF.

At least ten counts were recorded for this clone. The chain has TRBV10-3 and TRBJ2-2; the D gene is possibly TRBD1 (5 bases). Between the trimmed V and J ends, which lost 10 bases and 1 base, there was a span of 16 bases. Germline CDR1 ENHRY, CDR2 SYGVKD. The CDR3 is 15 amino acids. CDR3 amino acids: CATTKGVLNTGELFF. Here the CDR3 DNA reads TGTGCCACCACGAAAGGGGTTTTGAACACCGGGGAGCTGTTTTTT.

The CDR3 nucleotides are TGTGCCAGCAGCAACATCCGACGACAGGACTATGGCTACACCTTC. Translated: CASSNIRRQDYGYTF. This chain joins TRBV13 and TRBJ1-2; perhaps TRBD1 as D (6 bases). V lost 5 bases and J 3 bases, leaving 16 bases between the germline ends. CDR1 and CDR2 (germline): PRHDT, FYEKMQ (reference sequence). This CDR3 has 15 residues.

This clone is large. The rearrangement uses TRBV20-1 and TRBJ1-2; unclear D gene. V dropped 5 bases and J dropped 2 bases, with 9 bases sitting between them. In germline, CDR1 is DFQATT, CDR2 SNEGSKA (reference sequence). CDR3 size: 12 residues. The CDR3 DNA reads TGCAGTGCTGCGACCGAAAACTATGGCTACACCTTC. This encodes CSAATENYGYTF.

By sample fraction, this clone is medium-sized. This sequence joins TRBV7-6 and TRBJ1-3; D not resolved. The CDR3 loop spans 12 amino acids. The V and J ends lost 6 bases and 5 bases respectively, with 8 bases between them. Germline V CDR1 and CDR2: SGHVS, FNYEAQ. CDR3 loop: CASSRDRNTIYF. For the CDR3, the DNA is TGTGCCAGCAGTAGAGACAGAAACACCATATATTTT.

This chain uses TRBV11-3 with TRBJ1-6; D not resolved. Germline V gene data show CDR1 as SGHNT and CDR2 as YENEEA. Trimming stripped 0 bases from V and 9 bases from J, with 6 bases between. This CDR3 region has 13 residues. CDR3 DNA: TGTGCCAGCAGCTTAGATTCCGGTTCACCCCTCCACTTT. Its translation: CASSLDSGSPLHF.

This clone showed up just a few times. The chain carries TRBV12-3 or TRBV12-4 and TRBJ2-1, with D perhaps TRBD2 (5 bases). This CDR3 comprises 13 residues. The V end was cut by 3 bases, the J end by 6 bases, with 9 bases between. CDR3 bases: TGTGCCAGCAGTTTGGCTAGCATCAATGAGCAGTTCTTC. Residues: CASSLASINEQFF.

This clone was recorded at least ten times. DNA for the CDR3: TGTGCCAGCAGCTACGGGACAGGGGGTAGCAATCAGCCCCAGCATTTT. Its protein product is CASSYGTGGSNQPQHF. The chain recombines TRBV5-6 with TRBJ1-5; TRBD1 agrees at 11 bases. The CDR3 has 16 residues. Germline CDR1 SGHDT, CDR2 YYEEEE. V gave up 3 bases and J gave up 0 bases; unmatched junction bases: 2. Based on the CDR3 plus reference TRBV5-6 and TRBJ1-5, the full variable domain is DAGVTQSPTHLIKTRGQQVTLRCSPKSGHDTVSWYQQALGQGPQFIFQYYEEEERQRGNFPDRFSGHQFPNYSSELNVNALLLGDSALYLCASSYGTGGSNQPQHFGDGTRLSIL.

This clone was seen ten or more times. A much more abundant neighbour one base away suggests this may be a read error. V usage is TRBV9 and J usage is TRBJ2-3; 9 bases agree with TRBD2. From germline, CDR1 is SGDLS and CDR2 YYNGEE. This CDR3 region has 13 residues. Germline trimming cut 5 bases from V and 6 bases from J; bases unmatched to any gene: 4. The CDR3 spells CASSSSGEDTQYF. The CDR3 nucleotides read TGTGCCAGCAGTTCTAGCGGGGAGGATACGCAGTATTTT.

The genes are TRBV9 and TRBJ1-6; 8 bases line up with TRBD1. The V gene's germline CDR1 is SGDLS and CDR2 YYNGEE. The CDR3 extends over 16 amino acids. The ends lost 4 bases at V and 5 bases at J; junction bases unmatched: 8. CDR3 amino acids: CASSTRTGYDNSPLHF. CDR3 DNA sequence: TGTGCCAGCAGCACAAGGACAGGGTACGATAATTCACCCCTCCACTTT.

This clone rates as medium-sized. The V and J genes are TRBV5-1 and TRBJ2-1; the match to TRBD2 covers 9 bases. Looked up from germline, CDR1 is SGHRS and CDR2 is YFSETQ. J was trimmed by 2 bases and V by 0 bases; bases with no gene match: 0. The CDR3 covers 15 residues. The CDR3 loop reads CASSLGLAAYNEQFF. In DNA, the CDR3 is TGCGCCAGCAGCTTGGGACTAGCGGCCTACAATGAGCAGTTCTTC.

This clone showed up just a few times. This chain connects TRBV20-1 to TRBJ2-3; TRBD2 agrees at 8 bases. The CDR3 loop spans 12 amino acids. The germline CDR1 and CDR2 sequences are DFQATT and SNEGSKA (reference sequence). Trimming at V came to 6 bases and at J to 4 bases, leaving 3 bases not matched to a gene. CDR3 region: CSAKLAADTQYF. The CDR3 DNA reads TGCAGTGCCAAACTAGCGGCAGATACGCAGTATTTT.

In nucleotides, the CDR3 is TGCGCCAGCAGCCCTGTACCATCCTACGAGCAGTACTTC. This translates into CASSPVPSYEQYF. This chain links TRBV4-1 with TRBJ2-7; D gene unclear. CDR3 size: 13 residues. Trimming cost V 4 bases and J 1 base, with 8 bases left between them. Germline V gene sequence: CDR1 MGHRA, CDR2 YSYEKL.

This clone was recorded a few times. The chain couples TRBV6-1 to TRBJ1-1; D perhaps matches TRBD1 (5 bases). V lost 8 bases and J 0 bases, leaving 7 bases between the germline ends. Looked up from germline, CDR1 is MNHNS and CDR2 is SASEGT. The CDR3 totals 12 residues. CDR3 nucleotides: TGTGCCAGCGGGGGACTGAACACTGAAGCTTTCTTT. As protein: CASGGLNTEAFF.

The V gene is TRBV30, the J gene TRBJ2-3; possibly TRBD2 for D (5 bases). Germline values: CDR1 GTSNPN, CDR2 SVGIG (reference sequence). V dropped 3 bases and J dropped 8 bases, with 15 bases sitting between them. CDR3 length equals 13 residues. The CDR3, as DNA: TGTGCCTGGAGAGGATCGGGGTGGCTTACGCAGTATTTT. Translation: CAWRGSGWLTQYF.

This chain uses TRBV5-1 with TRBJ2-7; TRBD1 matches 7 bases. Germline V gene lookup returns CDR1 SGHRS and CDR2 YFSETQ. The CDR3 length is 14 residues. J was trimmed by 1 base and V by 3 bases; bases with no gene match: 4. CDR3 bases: TGCGCCAGCAGCTACTCGACAGGGTCCTACGAGCAGTACTTC. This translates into CASSYSTGSYEQYF.